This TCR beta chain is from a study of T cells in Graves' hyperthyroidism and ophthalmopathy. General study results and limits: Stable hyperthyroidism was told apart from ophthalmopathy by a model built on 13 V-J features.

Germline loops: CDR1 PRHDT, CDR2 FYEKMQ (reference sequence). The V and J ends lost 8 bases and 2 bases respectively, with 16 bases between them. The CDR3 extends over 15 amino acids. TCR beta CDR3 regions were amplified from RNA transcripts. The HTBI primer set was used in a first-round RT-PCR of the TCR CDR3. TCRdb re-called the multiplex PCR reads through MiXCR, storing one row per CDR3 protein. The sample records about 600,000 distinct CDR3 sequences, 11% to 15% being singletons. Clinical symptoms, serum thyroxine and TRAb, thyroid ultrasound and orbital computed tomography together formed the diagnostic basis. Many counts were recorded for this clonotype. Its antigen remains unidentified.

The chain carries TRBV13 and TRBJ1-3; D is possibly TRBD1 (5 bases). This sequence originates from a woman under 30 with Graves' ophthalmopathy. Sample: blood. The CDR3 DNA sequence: TGTGCCAGCGGATTAGGGGTCGAGCCTGGAAACACCATATATTTT. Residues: CASGLGVEPGNTIYF.